A single sample is the source of the 8 T cell receptor beta chains below, sequenced in a study of shared clonotypes between healthy human individuals. CD45RO negativity and positive selection for CCR7 defined naive CD8 cells, a population that excluded terminally differentiated effector memory CD45RA+ cells. Some clones are missing from TCRdb's copy, which holds only in-frame ones; the method was immunoSEQ multiplex PCR. The sample contains some 2,100,000 clones, 85% to 95% of which appear only once. The sequenced sample consisted of naive CD8+ T cells from PBMCs. All receptors derive from a man between 18 and 29 years old in good health. Some clones in this sample may be carry-over from other donors' samples.

The sample holds a few counts of this clone. The sample contains more than one DNA sequence encoding this CDR3. The chain joins TRBV28 to TRBJ1-2; weak D call: TRBD1 (5 bases). Trimming took off 6 bases at V and 2 bases at J, with 10 bases between the two ends. The CDR3 runs to 13 residues. From germline, CDR1 is MDHEN and CDR2 SYDVKM. CDR3 nucleotides: TGTGCCAGCAGCCCGGACATAAACTATGGCTACACCTTC. It specifies CASSPDINYGYTF.

The chain links TRBV14 to TRBJ2-1; maybe TRBD2 (5 bases). Germline CDR1 and CDR2: SGHDN and FVKESK. The CDR3 runs to 15 residues. V lost 2 bases, J lost 1 base, and 9 bases lay in between. The chain's CDR3 is CASSQWERSYNEQFF. In DNA form, the CDR3 reads TGTGCCAGCAGCCAATGGGAGAGATCCTACAATGAGCAGTTCTTC.

This clone was observed a handful of times. In the same sample, other DNA sequences code for this CDR3. V usage is TRBV28 and J usage is TRBJ2-7, with D possibly matching TRBD2 (5 bases). This CDR3 region has 11 residues. The germline V gene has CDR1 MDHEN and CDR2 SYDVKM. The V and J ends lost 4 bases and 4 bases respectively, with 5 bases between them. The CDR3 loop is CASSWEYEQYF. The CDR3 DNA follows: TGTGCCAGCAGTTGGGAGTACGAGCAGTACTTC.

Only a few counts were recorded for this clone. The rearrangement joins TRBV4-1 to TRBJ1-2; 7 bases line up with TRBD1. Trimming took 3 bases from V and 8 from J; bases not matched to a gene: 9. The CDR3 totals 14 residues. Germline V CDR1 and CDR2: MGHRA, YSYEKL. As DNA, the CDR3 is TGCGCCAGCAGCCAGAAACAGGGGTGGATGGGCTACACCTTC. This encodes CASSQKQGWMGYTF.

This chain links TRBV6-4 with TRBJ2-1, with 13 positions matching TRBD2. Germline loops: CDR1 MRHNA, CDR2 SNTAGT. The CDR3 runs 15 residues. The trim removed 3 bases at V and 6 bases at J, leaving 2 bases unmatched. The DNA of the CDR3 is TGTGCCAGCAGTGAGGGACTAGCGGGACTCAATGAGCAGTTCTTC. Residues: CASSEGLAGLNEQFF.

V and J are TRBV6-6 and TRBJ2-5, with a weak D call TRBD1 (7 bases). V gave up 6 bases and J gave up 2 bases, with 16 bases separating them. CDR3 length: 15 residues. Germline V lookup: CDR1 MNHNY, CDR2 SVGAGI (reference sequence). The chain's CDR3 is CASRDRRDSQETQYF. The CDR3 DNA is TGTGCCAGCAGAGACAGGCGGGACAGTCAAGAGACCCAGTACTTC.

The rearrangement joins TRBV28 to TRBJ1-5; D ambiguous. The CDR3 covers 13 residues. Trimming shortened V by 8 bases and J by 3 bases, and 11 bases separated the two germline ends. CDR1 MDHEN and CDR2 SYDVKM come from the germline V gene. The CDR3: CASQQNLNQPQHF. In nucleotides, the CDR3 is TGTGCCAGCCAGCAGAATCTCAATCAGCCCCAGCATTTT.

The chain is built from TRBV7-9 and TRBJ2-2, with D uncertain. V was cut by 4 bases and J by 3 bases, with 18 bases left in between. Germline CDR1 SEHNR, CDR2 FQNEAQ (reference sequence). The CDR3 covers 17 residues. This CDR3 is CASSSRAVGLHTGELFF. For the CDR3, the DNA is TGTGCCAGCAGCTCAAGAGCCGTAGGCCTGCACACCGGGGAGCTGTTTTTT.